A single TCR beta chain is shown here with its context. Its antigen is still unknown. Germline values: CDR1 MNHNS, CDR2 SASEGT. The CDR3 totals 12 residues. V was cut by 7 bases and J by 4 bases, with 8 bases left in between. Mismatch repair deficiency was confirmed in all patients, by PCR or immunohistochemistry. These data are taken from a study of PD-1 blockade in mismatch repair-deficient tumors. As for the study in general: Patients had 12 mismatch repair-deficient cancer types and were previously treated and progressing.

The assay was immunoSEQ multiplex PCR, and TCRdb's table has in-frame clones only and misses some. The sample contains about 130,000 clones, about nine tenths of which appear only once. Regarding the study as a whole: Rapid post-treatment expansion, then contraction, generally preceding radiologic response, marked tumor-resident clones.

Source: peripheral blood, taken almost 74 weeks after starting pembrolizumab. The chain links TRBV6-1 to TRBJ1-5, with unresolved D. The sequence derives from an adult with mismatch repair-deficient cancer. CDR3 sequence (DNA): TGTGCCAGCACCCTAGGGAATCAGCCCCAGCATTTT. Encoded protein: CASTLGNQPQHF.